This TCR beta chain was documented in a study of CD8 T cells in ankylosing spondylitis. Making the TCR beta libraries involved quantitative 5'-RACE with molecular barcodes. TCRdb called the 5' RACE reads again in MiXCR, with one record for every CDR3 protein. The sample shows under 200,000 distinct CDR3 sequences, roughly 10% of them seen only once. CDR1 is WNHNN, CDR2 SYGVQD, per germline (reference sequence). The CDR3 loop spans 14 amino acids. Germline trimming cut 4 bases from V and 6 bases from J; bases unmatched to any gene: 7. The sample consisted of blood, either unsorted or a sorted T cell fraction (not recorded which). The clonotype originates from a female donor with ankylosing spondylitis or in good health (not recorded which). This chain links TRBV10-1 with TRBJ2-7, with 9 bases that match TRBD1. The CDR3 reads CASSVGTGWAEQYF. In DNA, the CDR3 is TGCGCCAGCAGTGTCGGGACAGGGTGGGCCGAGCAGTACTTC.